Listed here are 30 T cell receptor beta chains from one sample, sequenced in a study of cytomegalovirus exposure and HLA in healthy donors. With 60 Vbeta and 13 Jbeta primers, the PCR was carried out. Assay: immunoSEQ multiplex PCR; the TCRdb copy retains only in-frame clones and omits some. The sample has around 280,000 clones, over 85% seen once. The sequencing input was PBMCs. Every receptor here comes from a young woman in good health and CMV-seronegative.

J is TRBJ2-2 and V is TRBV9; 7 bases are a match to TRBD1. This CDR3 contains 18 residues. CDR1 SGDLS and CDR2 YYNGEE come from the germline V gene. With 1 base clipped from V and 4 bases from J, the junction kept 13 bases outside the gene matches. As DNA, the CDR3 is TGTGCCAGCAGCGTACCGCCAGGGTCAGGGGGTAGCACCGGGGAGCTGTTTTTT. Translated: CASSVPPGSGGSTGELFF.

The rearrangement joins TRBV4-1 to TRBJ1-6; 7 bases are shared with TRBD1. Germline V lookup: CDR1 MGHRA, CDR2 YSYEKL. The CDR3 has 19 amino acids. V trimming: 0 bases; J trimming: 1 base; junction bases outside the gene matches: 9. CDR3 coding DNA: TGCGCCAGCAGCCAAGATAGCCGGGACAGTGTTTCCTATAATTCACCCCTCCACTTT. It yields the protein CASSQDSRDSVSYNSPLHF.

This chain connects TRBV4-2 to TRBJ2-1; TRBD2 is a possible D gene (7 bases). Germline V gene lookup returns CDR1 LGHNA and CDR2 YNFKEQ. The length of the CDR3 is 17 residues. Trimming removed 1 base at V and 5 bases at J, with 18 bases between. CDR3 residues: CASSQGSEGGGHNEQFF. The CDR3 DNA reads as TGTGCCAGCAGCCAAGGGTCAGAGGGGGGGGGACACAATGAGCAGTTCTTC.

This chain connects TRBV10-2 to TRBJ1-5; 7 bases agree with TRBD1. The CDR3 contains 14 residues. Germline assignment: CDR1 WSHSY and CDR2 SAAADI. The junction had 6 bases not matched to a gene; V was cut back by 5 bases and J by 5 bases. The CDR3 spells CASSRQGLHQPQHF. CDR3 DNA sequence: TGCGCCAGCAGTAGACAGGGCCTTCATCAGCCCCAGCATTTT.

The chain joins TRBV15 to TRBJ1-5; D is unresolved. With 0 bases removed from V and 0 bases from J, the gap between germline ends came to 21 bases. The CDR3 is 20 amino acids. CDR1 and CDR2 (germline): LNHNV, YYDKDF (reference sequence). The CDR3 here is CATSREGVTLGRYSNQPQHF. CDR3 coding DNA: TGTGCCACCAGCAGAGAGGGCGTCACACTGGGGAGATATAGCAATCAGCCCCAGCATTTT.

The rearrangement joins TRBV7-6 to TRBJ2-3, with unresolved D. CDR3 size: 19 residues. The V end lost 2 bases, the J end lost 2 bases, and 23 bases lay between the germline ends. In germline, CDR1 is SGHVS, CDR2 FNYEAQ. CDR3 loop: CASSLNEVDAVRLTDTQYF. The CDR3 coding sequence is TGTGCCAGCAGCTTAAACGAGGTAGATGCAGTTCGGCTCACAGATACGCAGTATTTT.

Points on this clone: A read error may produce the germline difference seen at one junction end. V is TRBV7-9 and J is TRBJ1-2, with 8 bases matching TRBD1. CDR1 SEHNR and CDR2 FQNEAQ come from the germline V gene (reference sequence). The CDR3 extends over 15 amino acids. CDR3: CSSSTPGTGAYGYTF. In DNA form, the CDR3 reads TGTTCCAGCAGCACTCCGGGGACAGGAGCCTATGGCTACACCTTC.

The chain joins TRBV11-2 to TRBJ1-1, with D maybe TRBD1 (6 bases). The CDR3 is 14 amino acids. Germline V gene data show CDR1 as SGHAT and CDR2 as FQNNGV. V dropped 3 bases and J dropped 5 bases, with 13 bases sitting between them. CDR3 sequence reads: CASSLGITGTEAFF. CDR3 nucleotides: TGTGCCAGCAGCTTGGGGATAACAGGGACTGAAGCTTTCTTT. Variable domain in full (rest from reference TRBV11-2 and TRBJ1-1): EAGVAQSPRYKIIEKRQSVAFWCNPISGHATLYWYQQILGQGPKLLIQFQNNGVVDDSQLPKDRFSAERLKGVDSTLKIQPAKLEDSAVYLCASSLGITGTEAFFGQGTRLTVV.

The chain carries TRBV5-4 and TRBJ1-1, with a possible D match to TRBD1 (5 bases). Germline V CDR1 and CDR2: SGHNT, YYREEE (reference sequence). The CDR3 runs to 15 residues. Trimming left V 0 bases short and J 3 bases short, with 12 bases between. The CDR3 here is CASSLVPGKDTEAFF. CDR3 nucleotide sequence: TGTGCCAGCAGCTTGGTTCCAGGGAAGGACACTGAAGCTTTCTTT.

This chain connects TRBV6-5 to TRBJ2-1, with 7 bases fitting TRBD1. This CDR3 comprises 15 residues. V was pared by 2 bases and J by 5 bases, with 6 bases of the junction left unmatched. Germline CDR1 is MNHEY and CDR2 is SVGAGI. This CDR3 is CASSYPPRGNNEQFF. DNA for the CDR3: TGTGCCAGCAGTTACCCCCCCAGGGGGAACAATGAGCAGTTCTTC.

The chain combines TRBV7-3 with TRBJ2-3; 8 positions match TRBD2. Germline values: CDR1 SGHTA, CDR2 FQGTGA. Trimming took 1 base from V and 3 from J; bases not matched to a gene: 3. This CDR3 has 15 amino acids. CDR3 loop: CASSLIRGGTDTQYF. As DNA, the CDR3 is TGTGCCAGCAGCTTAATCCGGGGGGGGACAGATACGCAGTATTTT.

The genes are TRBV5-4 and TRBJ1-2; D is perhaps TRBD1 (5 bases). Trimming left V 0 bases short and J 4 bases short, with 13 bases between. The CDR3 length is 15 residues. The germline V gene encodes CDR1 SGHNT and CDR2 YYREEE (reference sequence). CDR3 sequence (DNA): TGTGCCAGCAGCTTGGCCACAGGAACCACCTATGGCTACACCTTC. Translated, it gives CASSLATGTTYGYTF.

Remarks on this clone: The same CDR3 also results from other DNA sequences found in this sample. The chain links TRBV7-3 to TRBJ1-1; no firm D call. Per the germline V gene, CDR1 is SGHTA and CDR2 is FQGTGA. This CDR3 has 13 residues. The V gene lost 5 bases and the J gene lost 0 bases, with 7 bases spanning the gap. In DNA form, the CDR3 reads TGTGCCAGCAGCCTCTCGGTGAACACTGAAGCTTTCTTT. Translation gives CASSLSVNTEAFF.

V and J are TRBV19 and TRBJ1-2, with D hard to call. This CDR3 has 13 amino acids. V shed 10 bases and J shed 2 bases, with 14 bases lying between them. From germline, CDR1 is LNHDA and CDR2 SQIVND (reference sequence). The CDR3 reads CATDPGANYGYTF. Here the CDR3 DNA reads TGTGCCACCGACCCAGGCGCGAACTATGGCTACACCTTC.

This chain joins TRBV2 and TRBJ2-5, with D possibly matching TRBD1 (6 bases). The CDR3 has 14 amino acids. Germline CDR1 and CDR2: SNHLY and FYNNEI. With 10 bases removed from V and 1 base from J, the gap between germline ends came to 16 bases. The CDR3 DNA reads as TGTGCCACCAACAGGGTTCCCCTCCAAGAGACCCAGTACTTC. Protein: CATNRVPLQETQYF.

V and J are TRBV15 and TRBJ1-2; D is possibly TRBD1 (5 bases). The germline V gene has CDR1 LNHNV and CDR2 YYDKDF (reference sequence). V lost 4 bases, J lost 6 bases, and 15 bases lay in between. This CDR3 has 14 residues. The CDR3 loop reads CATSTRTPQDGYTF. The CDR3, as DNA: TGTGCCACCAGCACACGGACACCTCAGGATGGCTACACCTTC.

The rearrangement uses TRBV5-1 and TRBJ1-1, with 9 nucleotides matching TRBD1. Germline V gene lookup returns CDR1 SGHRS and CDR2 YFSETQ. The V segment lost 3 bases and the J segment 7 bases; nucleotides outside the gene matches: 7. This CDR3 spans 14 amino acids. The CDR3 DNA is TGCGCCAGCAGCTCGACAGGGGGGCCCGGTGAAGCTTTCTTT. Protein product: CASSSTGGPGEAFF.

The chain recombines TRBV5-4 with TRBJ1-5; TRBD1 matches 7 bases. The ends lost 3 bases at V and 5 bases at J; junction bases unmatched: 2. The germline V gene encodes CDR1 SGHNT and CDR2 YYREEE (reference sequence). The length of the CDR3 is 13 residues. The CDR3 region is CASSWDRDQPQHF. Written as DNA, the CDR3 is TGTGCCAGCAGCTGGGACAGAGATCAGCCCCAGCATTTT.

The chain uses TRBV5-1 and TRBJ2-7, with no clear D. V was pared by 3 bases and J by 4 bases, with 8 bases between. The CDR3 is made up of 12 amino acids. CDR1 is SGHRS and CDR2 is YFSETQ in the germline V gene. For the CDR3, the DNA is TGCGCCAGCAGCTCTGAGGATTACGAGCAGTACTTC. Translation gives CASSSEDYEQYF.

CDR3 nucleotides: TGCGCCAGCAACATCGACAGACCCTCTGGGGCCAACGTCCTGACTTTC. It yields the protein CASNIDRPSGANVLTF. This chain links TRBV5-1 with TRBJ2-6; possible D gene TRBD1, 5 bases. The CDR3 covers 16 residues. V was clipped by 6 bases and J by 0 bases, with 13 bases between them. Germline assignment: CDR1 SGHRS and CDR2 YFSETQ.

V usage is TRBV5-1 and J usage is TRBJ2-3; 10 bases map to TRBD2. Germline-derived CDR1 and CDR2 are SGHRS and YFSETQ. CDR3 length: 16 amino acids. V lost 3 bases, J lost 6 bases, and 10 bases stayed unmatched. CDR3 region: CASSSQIAGGGDTQYF. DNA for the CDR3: TGCGCCAGCAGCTCCCAGATAGCGGGGGGTGGGGATACGCAGTATTTT.

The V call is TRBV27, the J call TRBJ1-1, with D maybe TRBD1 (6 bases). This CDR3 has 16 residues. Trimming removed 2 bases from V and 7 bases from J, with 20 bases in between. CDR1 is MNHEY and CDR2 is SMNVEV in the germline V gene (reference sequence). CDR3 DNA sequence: TGTGCCAGCAGTTTAACCTCGACAGGTATTGGGGGTGAAGCTTTCTTT. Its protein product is CASSLTSTGIGGEAFF.

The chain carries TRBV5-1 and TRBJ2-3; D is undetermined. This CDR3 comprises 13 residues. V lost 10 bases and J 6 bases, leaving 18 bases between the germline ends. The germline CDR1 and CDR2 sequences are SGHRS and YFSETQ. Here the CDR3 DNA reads TGCGCCCTGTGCGCAGGCCTCTTCGATACGCAGTATTTT. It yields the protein CALCAGLFDTQYF.

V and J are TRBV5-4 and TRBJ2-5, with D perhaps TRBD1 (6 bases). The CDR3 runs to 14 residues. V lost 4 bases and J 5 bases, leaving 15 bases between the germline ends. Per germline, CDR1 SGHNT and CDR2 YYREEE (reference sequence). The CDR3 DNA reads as TGTGCCAGCAGCGGCTCTGGGGGCGGGGAGACCCAGTACTTC. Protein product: CASSGSGGGETQYF.

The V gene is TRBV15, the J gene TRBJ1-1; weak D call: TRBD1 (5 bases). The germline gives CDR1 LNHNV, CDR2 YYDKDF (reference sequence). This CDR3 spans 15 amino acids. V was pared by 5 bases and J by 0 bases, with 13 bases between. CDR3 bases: TGTGCCACCAGCGCAGGAGGGACCGTGAACACTGAAGCTTTCTTT. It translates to CATSAGGTVNTEAFF. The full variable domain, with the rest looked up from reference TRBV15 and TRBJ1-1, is DAMVIQNPRYQVTQFGKPVTLSCSQTLNHNVMYWYQQKSSQAPKLLFHYYDKDFNNEADTPDNFQSRRPNTSFCFLDIRSPGLGDTAMYLCATSAGGTVNTEAFFGQGTRLTVV.

CDR3 sequence (DNA): TGCGCCAGCAGCCCGCGACACAAGGTGATGAACACTGAAGCTTTCTTT. Protein: CASSPRHKVMNTEAFF. The chain has TRBV4-1 and TRBJ1-1, with D unclear. The CDR3 contains 16 residues. Germline V gene lookup returns CDR1 MGHRA and CDR2 YSYEKL. Trimming left V 4 bases short and J 0 bases short, with 15 bases between.

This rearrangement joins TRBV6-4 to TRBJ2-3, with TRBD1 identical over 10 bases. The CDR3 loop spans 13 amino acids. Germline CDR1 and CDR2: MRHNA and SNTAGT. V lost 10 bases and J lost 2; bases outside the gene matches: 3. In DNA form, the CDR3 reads TGTGCCACCCGACAGGGGGCCACAGATACGCAGTATTTT. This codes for CATRQGATDTQYF.

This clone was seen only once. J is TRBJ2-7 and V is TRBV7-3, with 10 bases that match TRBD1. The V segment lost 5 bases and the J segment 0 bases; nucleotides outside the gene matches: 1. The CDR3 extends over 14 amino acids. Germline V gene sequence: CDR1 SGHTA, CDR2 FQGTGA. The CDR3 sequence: CASSRDRGSYEQYF. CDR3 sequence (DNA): TGTGCCAGCAGCCGGGACAGGGGCTCCTACGAGCAGTACTTC.

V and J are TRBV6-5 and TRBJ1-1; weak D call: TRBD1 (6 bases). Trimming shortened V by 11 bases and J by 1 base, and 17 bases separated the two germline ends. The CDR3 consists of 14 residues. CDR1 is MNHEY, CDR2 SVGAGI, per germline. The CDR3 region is CASRAGTPNTEAFF. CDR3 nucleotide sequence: TGTGCCTCAAGAGCCGGGACACCGAACACTGAAGCTTTCTTT.

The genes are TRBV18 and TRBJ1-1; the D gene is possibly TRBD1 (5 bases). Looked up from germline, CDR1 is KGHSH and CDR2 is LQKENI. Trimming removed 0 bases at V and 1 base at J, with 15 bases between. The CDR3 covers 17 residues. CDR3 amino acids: CASSPPGVGHRNTEAFF. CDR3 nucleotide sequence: TGTGCCAGCTCACCACCCGGTGTCGGACACCGGAACACTGAAGCTTTCTTT.